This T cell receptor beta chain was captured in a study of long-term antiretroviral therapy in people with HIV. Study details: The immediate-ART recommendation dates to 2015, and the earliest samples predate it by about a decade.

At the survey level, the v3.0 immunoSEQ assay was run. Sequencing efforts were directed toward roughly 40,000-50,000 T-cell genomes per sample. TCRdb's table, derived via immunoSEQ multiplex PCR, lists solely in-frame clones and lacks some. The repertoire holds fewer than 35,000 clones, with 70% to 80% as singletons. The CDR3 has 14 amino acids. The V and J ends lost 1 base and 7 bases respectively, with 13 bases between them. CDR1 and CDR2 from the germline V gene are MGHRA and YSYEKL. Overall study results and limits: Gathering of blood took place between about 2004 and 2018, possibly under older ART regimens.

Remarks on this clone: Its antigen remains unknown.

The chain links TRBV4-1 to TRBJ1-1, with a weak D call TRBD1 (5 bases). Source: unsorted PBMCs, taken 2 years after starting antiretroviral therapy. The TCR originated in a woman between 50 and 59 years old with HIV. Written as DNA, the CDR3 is TGCGCCAGCAGCCAAGCTCCGGACACCCTTGAAGCTTTCTTT. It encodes CASSQAPDTLEAFF.